This is a list of T cell receptor beta chains from one sample in a study of radiation and T cells in renal cell carcinoma. Measured with immunoSEQ multiplex PCR; TCRdb has only the in-frame clones, and not every one. The table includes 150,000 to 190,000 clones, around 90% detected once. The sequencing here drew on blood, taken from a patient whose treatment included radiotherapy and nephrectomy. Receptor source: a woman in her forties or fifties with renal cell carcinoma. CDR3s include the opening cysteine and the closing phenylalanine or tryptophan. Fields, in order: clone size, V gene, J gene, D gene, CDR3 protein, CDR3 DNA. D genes are given only for firm matches. Clone size is not always given. Where it is, it says once, few, many or a class for expanded clones.

abundance: NA; v_gene: TRBV7-9; j_gene: TRBJ1-2; d_gene: NA; CDR3aa: CASSSRGAEGYGYTF; CDR3nt: TGTGCCAGCAGCTCCAGAGGTGCGGAAGGTTATGGCTACACCTTC
abundance: NA; v_gene: TRBV7-3; j_gene: TRBJ1-1; d_gene: TRBD1; CDR3aa: CASSWPGTGRGTTEAFF; CDR3nt: TGTGCCAGCAGCTGGCCGGGGACAGGGCGGGGGACCACTGAAGCTTTCTTT
abundance: once; v_gene: TRBV19; j_gene: TRBJ1-3; d_gene: NA; CDR3aa: CASQTGASGNTIYF; CDR3nt: TGTGCCTCCCAAACGGGGGCCTCTGGAAACACCATATATTTT
abundance: NA; v_gene: TRBV11-2; j_gene: TRBJ1-1; d_gene: NA; CDR3aa: CASERTANTEAFF; CDR3nt: TGTGCCAGTGAGAGGACTGCGAACACTGAAGCTTTCTTT
abundance: NA; v_gene: TRBV5-4; j_gene: TRBJ1-3; d_gene: NA; CDR3aa: CASSLAAGGNTIYF; CDR3nt: TGTGCCAGCAGCTTAGCTGCGGGGGGAAACACCATATATTTT
abundance: NA; v_gene: TRBV6-6; j_gene: TRBJ2-1; d_gene: TRBD1; CDR3aa: CASMAGTGLFF; CDR3nt: TGTGCCAGCATGGCCGGGACAGGGTTGTTCTTC
abundance: NA; v_gene: TRBV6-5; j_gene: TRBJ2-7; d_gene: TRBD1; CDR3aa: CASSTPTGDSYEQYF; CDR3nt: TGTGCCAGCAGTACACCGACAGGGGACTCCTACGAGCAGTACTTC
abundance: NA; v_gene: TRBV30; j_gene: TRBJ1-6; d_gene: NA; CDR3aa: CALSRDLTSNSPLHF; CDR3nt: TGTGCCCTGAGCAGGGACCTGACGAGTAATTCACCCCTCCACTTT
abundance: NA; v_gene: TRBV5-1; j_gene: TRBJ2-1; d_gene: NA; CDR3aa: CASSDPGQREGEQFF; CDR3nt: TGCGCCAGCAGCGATCCGGGACAGAGGGAGGGGGAGCAGTTCTTC
abundance: NA; v_gene: TRBV12-5; j_gene: TRBJ2-2; d_gene: NA; CDR3aa: CASGLVLSGLRDTGELFF; CDR3nt: TGTGCTAGTGGTTTGGTACTTTCCGGACTAAGGGACACCGGGGAGCTGTTTTTT
abundance: NA; v_gene: TRBV5-4; j_gene: TRBJ2-5; d_gene: TRBD2; CDR3aa: CASSLGSPSGGSETQYF; CDR3nt: TGTGCCAGCAGCTTGGGATCTCCTAGCGGGGGAAGTGAGACCCAGTACTTC
abundance: NA; v_gene: TRBV5-1; j_gene: TRBJ1-1; d_gene: NA; CDR3aa: CASSPTGVTEAFF; CDR3nt: TGCGCCAGCAGCCCGACGGGGGTCACTGAAGCTTTCTTT
abundance: NA; v_gene: TRBV9; j_gene: TRBJ2-5; d_gene: TRBD2; CDR3aa: CASSALHPSGGAPETQYF; CDR3nt: TGTGCCAGCAGCGCCCTCCACCCTAGCGGGGGGGCCCCAGAGACCCAGTACTTC
abundance: NA; v_gene: TRBV7-9; j_gene: TRBJ1-2; d_gene: NA; CDR3aa: CASNRQDYGYTF; CDR3nt: TGTGCCAGCAACCGGCAGGACTATGGCTACACCTTC
abundance: NA; v_gene: TRBV6-1; j_gene: TRBJ1-2; d_gene: NA; CDR3aa: CASSDSQGGYGYTF; CDR3nt: TGTGCCAGCAGTGATTCACAGGGCGGCTATGGCTACACCTTC
abundance: NA; v_gene: TRBV9; j_gene: TRBJ1-4; d_gene: NA; CDR3aa: CASGAGDEELFF; CDR3nt: TGTGCCAGTGGGGCAGGGGACGAGGAACTGTTTTTT
abundance: NA; v_gene: TRBV6-4; j_gene: TRBJ1-6; d_gene: NA; CDR3aa: CASIHRVPYNSPLHF; CDR3nt: TGTGCCAGCATCCACAGGGTTCCCTATAATTCACCCCTCCACTTT
abundance: NA; v_gene: TRBV29-1; j_gene: TRBJ2-3; d_gene: NA; CDR3aa: CSVDVDGTDTQYF; CDR3nt: TGCAGCGTTGACGTGGATGGGACAGATACGCAGTATTTT
abundance: NA; v_gene: TRBV5-6; j_gene: TRBJ2-1; d_gene: TRBD2; CDR3aa: CASSLETSGVGEQFF; CDR3nt: TGTGCCAGCAGCTTGGAGACTAGCGGGGTTGGTGAGCAGTTCTTC
abundance: NA; v_gene: TRBV18; j_gene: TRBJ2-1; d_gene: TRBD2; CDR3aa: CASSPPAGGDNEQFF; CDR3nt: TGTGCCAGCTCACCACCGGCGGGGGGGGACAATGAGCAGTTCTTC
abundance: NA; v_gene: TRBV6-5; j_gene: TRBJ1-4; d_gene: TRBD1; CDR3aa: CASSRTGREKLFF; CDR3nt: TGTGCCAGCAGTCGGACAGGGCGGGAAAAATTGTTTTTT
abundance: NA; v_gene: TRBV29-1; j_gene: TRBJ2-7; d_gene: NA; CDR3aa: CSVEFGPIPYEQYF; CDR3nt: TGCAGCGTCGAATTCGGACCCATCCCCTACGAGCAGTACTTC
abundance: NA; v_gene: TRBV5-6; j_gene: TRBJ2-7; d_gene: TRBD1; CDR3aa: CASSALQGDMVEQYF; CDR3nt: TGTGCCAGCAGCGCACTACAGGGGGATATGGTCGAGCAGTACTTC
abundance: NA; v_gene: TRBV19; j_gene: TRBJ1-4; d_gene: NA; CDR3aa: CATLTGSGATNEKLFF; CDR3nt: TGTGCCACCTTAACGGGGTCCGGGGCAACTAATGAAAAACTGTTTTTT
abundance: NA; v_gene: TRBV7-2; j_gene: TRBJ2-1; d_gene: TRBD2; CDR3aa: CASSRTSLTYNEQFF; CDR3nt: TGTGCCAGCAGCCGGACTAGCCTAACCTACAATGAGCAGTTCTTC
abundance: NA; v_gene: TRBV14; j_gene: TRBJ2-7; d_gene: NA; CDR3aa: CASSQVPGFPGEQYF; CDR3nt: TGTGCCAGCAGCCAAGTCCCAGGGTTCCCCGGCGAGCAGTACTTC
abundance: NA; v_gene: TRBV19; j_gene: TRBJ1-1; d_gene: NA; CDR3aa: CASSIVGLGDTEAFF; CDR3nt: TGTGCCAGTAGTATAGTGGGCCTAGGGGACACTGAAGCTTTCTTT
abundance: NA; v_gene: TRBV7-2; j_gene: TRBJ2-5; d_gene: NA; CDR3aa: CASSLAPGAQETQYF; CDR3nt: TGTGCCAGCAGCTTAGCCCCCGGGGCACAAGAGACCCAGTACTTC
abundance: NA; v_gene: TRBV4-1; j_gene: TRBJ1-3; d_gene: TRBD1; CDR3aa: CASSPYPQGAERNTIYF; CDR3nt: TGCGCCAGCAGCCCGTACCCCCAGGGGGCTGAGAGAAACACCATATATTTT
abundance: few; v_gene: TRBV10-3; j_gene: TRBJ1-4; d_gene: NA; CDR3aa: CAIKGGSGGASSNEKLFF; CDR3nt: TGTGCCATCAAGGGTGGTTCTGGGGGCGCTTCCTCTAATGAAAAACTGTTTTTT
abundance: once; v_gene: TRBV6-5; j_gene: TRBJ1-5; d_gene: NA; CDR3aa: CASSVSRVTGPQHF; CDR3nt: TGTGCCAGCAGTGTCTCCAGGGTTACGGGGCCCCAGCATTTT
abundance: NA; v_gene: TRBV4-2; j_gene: TRBJ1-1; d_gene: TRBD1; CDR3aa: CASSLGQTNTEAFF; CDR3nt: TGTGCCAGCAGCCTGGGACAGACGAACACTGAAGCTTTCTTT
abundance: NA; v_gene: TRBV21-1; j_gene: TRBJ1-6; d_gene: NA; CDR3aa: CASSEGRDRGVTLHF; CDR3nt: TGTGCCAGCAGCGAAGGGAGGGACCGAGGCGTCACCCTCCACTTT
abundance: once; v_gene: TRBV5-1; j_gene: TRBJ1-5; d_gene: TRBD1; CDR3aa: CASSPGTGEQPQHF; CDR3nt: TGCGCCAGCAGCCCCGGGACAGGGGAACAGCCCCAGCATTTT
abundance: few; v_gene: TRBV6-4; j_gene: TRBJ1-1; d_gene: NA; CDR3aa: CASSAGQNTEAFF; CDR3nt: TGTGCCAGCAGTGCCGGGCAAAACACTGAAGCTTTCTTT
abundance: NA; v_gene: TRBV7-9; j_gene: TRBJ1-2; d_gene: NA; CDR3aa: CASSLAGTQYRYGYTF; CDR3nt: TGTGCCAGCAGCTTAGCGGGGACCCAATACCGATATGGCTACACCTTC
abundance: NA; v_gene: TRBV6-6; j_gene: TRBJ2-5; d_gene: TRBD2; CDR3aa: CASSHRAAGGAETQYF; CDR3nt: TGTGCCAGCAGTCACCGAGCAGCGGGGGGGGCAGAGACCCAGTACTTC
abundance: NA; v_gene: TRBV9; j_gene: TRBJ2-7; d_gene: NA; CDR3aa: CASSPRGSPSLYEQYF; CDR3nt: TGTGCCAGCAGCCCCAGAGGTTCTCCGAGCCTCTACGAGCAGTACTTC
abundance: NA; v_gene: TRBV7-6; j_gene: TRBJ2-5; d_gene: TRBD2; CDR3aa: CASSRSGLAGGIETQYF; CDR3nt: TGTGCCAGCAGCCGGTCGGGTCTAGCGGGGGGGATAGAGACCCAGTACTTC